Each of the 12 T cell receptor beta chains below was sequenced from the same sample in a study of cytomegalovirus exposure and HLA in healthy donors. The PCR made use of 60 Vbeta and 13 Jbeta primers. The method was immunoSEQ multiplex PCR; TCRdb's version includes in-frame clones alone and lacks a portion of them. Among approximately 60,000 clones listed, 65% to 85% were seen once. Sample: PBMCs. These receptors were taken from a man aged 25-40 years in good health and CMV-seronegative.

The chain recombines TRBV4-1 with TRBJ2-7, with 9 bases identical to TRBD1. With 1 base clipped from V and 4 bases from J, the junction kept 11 bases outside the gene matches. The CDR3 extends over 17 amino acids. Germline lookup yields CDR1 MGHRA and CDR2 YSYEKL. The CDR3 region has the DNA TGCGCCAGCAGCCAAGTAGTCCGGGCCGGGACAGGGTACGAGCAGTACTTC. Translating it yields CASSQVVRAGTGYEQYF.

J is TRBJ2-5 and V is TRBV5-1, with 9 positions matching TRBD2. CDR3 length: 16 residues. Trimming cost V 1 base and J 1 base; bases outside gene matches: 5. Per germline, CDR1 SGHRS and CDR2 YFSETQ. The CDR3 DNA sequence: TGCGCCAGCAGCTTGCGGCTTAGCGGGGGCCAAGAGACCCAGTACTTC. Translating it yields CASSLRLSGGQETQYF.

This rearrangement joins TRBV2 to TRBJ1-5; perhaps TRBD1 as D (5 bases). V dropped 6 bases and J dropped 0 bases, with 9 bases sitting between them. CDR1 is SNHLY, CDR2 FYNNEI, per germline. The CDR3 length is 14 residues. For the CDR3, the DNA is TGTGCCAGCAGGCAGGGAAATAGCAATCAGCCCCAGCATTTT. Translating it yields CASRQGNSNQPQHF.

The V gene is TRBV4-2, the J gene TRBJ2-5, with D possibly matching TRBD1 (5 bases). The germline gives CDR1 LGHNA, CDR2 YNFKEQ. This CDR3 contains 15 residues. The V and J ends lost 0 bases and 1 base respectively, with 9 bases between them. CDR3 sequence reads: CASSQDWQGQETQYF. The CDR3 nucleotides are TGTGCCAGCAGCCAAGATTGGCAGGGCCAAGAGACCCAGTACTTC.

J is TRBJ2-7 and V is TRBV30; 8 bases map to TRBD2. The CDR3 is 13 amino acids. V shed 8 bases and J 1 base; nucleotides not matched to a gene: 7. Germline CDR1 and CDR2: GTSNPN and SVGIG (reference sequence). The CDR3 region is CAHTSGGSYEQYF. The CDR3 DNA follows: TGTGCCCATACTAGCGGAGGGTCCTACGAGCAGTACTTC. Using reference TRBV30 and TRBJ2-7 for the parts outside the CDR3, the full variable domain is SQTIHQWPATLVQPVGSPLSLECTVEGTSNPNLYWYRQAAGRGLQLLFYSVGIGQISSEVPQNLSASRPQDRQFILSSKKLLLSDSGFYLCAHTSGGSYEQYFGPGTRLTVT.

The chain couples TRBV4-1 to TRBJ2-2, with a possible D match to TRBD1 (5 bases). Deletions cut 0 bases from V and 1 base from J, with 9 bases between. The CDR3 runs to 16 residues. CDR1 is MGHRA and CDR2 is YSYEKL in the germline V gene. The CDR3 loop is CASSQDGARNTGELFF. CDR3 in DNA: TGCGCCAGCAGCCAAGATGGGGCGCGGAACACCGGGGAGCTGTTTTTT.

This chain uses TRBV18 with TRBJ2-1; TRBD1 matches 8 bases. Germline assignment: CDR1 KGHSH and CDR2 LQKENI. The length of the CDR3 is 14 residues. V was pared by 0 bases and J by 7 bases, with 2 bases of the junction left unmatched. CDR3 coding DNA: TGTGCCAGCTCACCACCGAGGACAGGGAATGAGCAGTTCTTC. Translation: CASSPPRTGNEQFF.

The CDR3 protein is CASSLTGFNTEAFF. In DNA form, the CDR3 reads TGTGCCAGCAGCTTAACGGGCTTCAACACTGAAGCTTTCTTT. The rearrangement joins TRBV7-3 to TRBJ1-1; no reliable D call. Per germline, CDR1 SGHTA and CDR2 FQGTGA. The CDR3 extends over 14 amino acids. Trimming pared 0 bases from V and 2 bases from J, leaving 7 bases between.

The rearrangement uses TRBV27 and TRBJ1-6, with TRBD1 identical over 9 bases. V was pared by 5 bases and J by 14 bases, with 10 bases of the junction left unmatched. The V gene's germline CDR1 is MNHEY and CDR2 SMNVEV (reference sequence). This CDR3 is built from 14 residues. CDR3 in DNA: TGTGCCAGCAGTGCCGGGACAGGGAGCTTCACCCTCCACTTT. Protein: CASSAGTGSFTLHF.

The rearrangement links TRBV11-2 to TRBJ1-2; D remains ambiguous. The V end was cut by 1 base, the J end by 4 bases, with 10 bases between. CDR3 length: 14 residues. CDR1 and CDR2 (germline): SGHAT, FQNNGV. CDR3 amino acids: CASSLVQPGYGYTF. The CDR3 DNA is TGTGCCAGCAGCTTAGTTCAACCGGGCTATGGCTACACCTTC.

This chain joins TRBV2 and TRBJ1-5, with a tentative D call TRBD1 (5 bases). CDR3 length equals 14 residues. The V and J ends lost 4 bases and 1 base respectively, with 8 bases between them. Germline assignment: CDR1 SNHLY and CDR2 FYNNEI. The CDR3 is CASSAGGSNQPQHF. The CDR3 DNA sequence: TGTGCCAGCAGTGCCGGGGGGAGCAATCAGCCCCAGCATTTT.

This clone rates as medium-sized. The rearrangement joins TRBV5-6 to TRBJ2-3, with D possibly matching TRBD2 (6 bases). The CDR3 is 16 amino acids. The V gene lost 4 bases and the J gene lost 6 bases, with 21 bases spanning the gap. Germline V gives CDR1 SGHDT, CDR2 YYEEEE. The CDR3 loop is CASSLTFGGRGDTQYF. CDR3 DNA: TGTGCCAGCAGCCTCACTTTCGGGGGACGCGGGGATACGCAGTATTTT. The full variable domain, rest sourced from reference TRBV5-6 and TRBJ2-3, is DAGVTQSPTHLIKTRGQQVTLRCSPKSGHDTVSWYQQALGQGPQFIFQYYEEEERQRGNFPDRFSGHQFPNYSSELNVNALLLGDSALYLCASSLTFGGRGDTQYFGPGTRLTVL.